Below are 21 T cell receptor beta chains sequenced from a single sample in a study of cytomegalovirus exposure and HLA in healthy donors. Amplification used 60 Vbeta primers and 13 Jbeta primers. Only in-frame clones appear in the TCRdb table, and some are missing; sequencing was by immunoSEQ multiplex PCR. This table has 150,000 to 200,000 clones, about 81% appearing once. The sequencing input was PBMCs. The receptors were sampled from a girl aged 2 to 10 in good health and CMV-seropositive.

In its sample, this clone was seen once. CDR3 sequence: CASSGAGTVGAGELFF. CDR3 in DNA: TGTGCCAGCAGTGGAGCCGGGACAGTCGGCGCCGGGGAGCTGTTTTTT. The gene calls are TRBV28 and TRBJ2-2; 7 bases agree with TRBD1. V lost 5 bases to trimming and J lost 6 bases; unmatched junction nucleotides: 12. Germline V gives CDR1 MDHEN, CDR2 SYDVKM. CDR3 length: 16 residues.

This chain joins TRBV5-6 and TRBJ1-2; TRBD1 matches 9 bases. After removal of 5 bases from V and 0 bases from J, the junction contained 2 bases not matched to a gene. There are 14 residues in the CDR3. The germline CDR1 and CDR2 sequences are SGHDT and YYEEEE. CDR3 coding DNA: TGTGCCAGCAGTAGGACAGGGGCTAACTATGGCTACACCTTC. Its translation: CASSRTGANYGYTF.

The chain combines TRBV19 with TRBJ2-5; D perhaps matches TRBD1 (7 bases). This CDR3 has 17 residues. Germline CDR1 LNHDA, CDR2 SQIVND (reference sequence). V gave up 4 bases and J gave up 2 bases, with 20 bases separating them. In nucleotides, the CDR3 is TGTGCCAGTAGTAGCGTCAGGGGGGTAAGGGGGCAAGAGACCCAGTACTTC. Its translation: CASSSVRGVRGQETQYF.

As regards this clone: A far more abundant clone sits one base away, making this likely a read error. The genes are TRBV10-1 and TRBJ2-3; 11 bases align to TRBD2. Losses at the gene ends were 4 bases for V and 0 bases for J; bases not matched to a gene: 0. The CDR3 contains 15 residues. Germline-derived CDR1 and CDR2 are WNHNN and SYGVQD (reference sequence). The CDR3 here is CASSGTSGSTDTQYF. The CDR3 DNA follows: TGCGCCAGCAGTGGGACTAGCGGGAGCACAGATACGCAGTATTTT.

The CDR3 DNA reads TGCGCCAGCAGCTTGCTCGGACGGCGGAGGGAAAAACTGTTTTTT. Translation gives CASSLLGRRREKLFF. The gene calls are TRBV5-1 and TRBJ1-4; D is uncertain. The V gene's germline CDR1 is SGHRS and CDR2 YFSETQ. The CDR3 length is 15 residues. V was clipped by 1 base and J by 8 bases, with 15 bases between them.

The chain couples TRBV6-4 to TRBJ2-3, with D uncertain. V was pared by 7 bases and J by 2 bases, with 13 bases between. Germline V lookup: CDR1 MRHNA, CDR2 SNTAGT. The CDR3 covers 14 residues. The CDR3 loop is CASKKTRYTDTQYF. As DNA, the CDR3 is TGTGCCAGCAAGAAGACTCGCTACACAGATACGCAGTATTTT.

The V and J genes are TRBV9 and TRBJ2-7; unclear D gene. The V gene's germline CDR1 is SGDLS and CDR2 YYNGEE. This CDR3 is built from 13 residues. The germline V and J ends were trimmed by 0 bases and 6 bases, with 10 bases remaining between them. The CDR3 is CASSVGSSGEQYF. The DNA of the CDR3 is TGTGCCAGCAGCGTAGGAAGTAGTGGCGAGCAGTACTTC.

The genes are TRBV23-1 and TRBJ1-5, with a weak D call TRBD1 (5 bases). TRBV23-1 is an ORF, and what it does is uncertain. The CDR3 covers 16 residues. V lost 3 bases to trimming and J lost 1 base, with 13 bases between them. CDR3 DNA sequence: TGCGCCAGCAGTCAGGAAGGGGATAAGAGCAATCAGCCCCAGCATTTT. It specifies CASSQEGDKSNQPQHF.

CDR3 bases: TGTGCCAGCTCTACTGATCAGCCCCAGCATTTT. It specifies CASSTDQPQHF. The V and J genes are TRBV6-1 and TRBJ1-5, with D unresolved. The length of the CDR3 is 11 residues. CDR1 MNHNS and CDR2 SASEGT come from the germline V gene. Trimming removed 8 bases at V and 5 bases at J, with 7 bases between.

This clone occurred once. The genes are TRBV7-8 and TRBJ2-3, with D perhaps matching TRBD1 (6 bases). V lost 5 bases, J lost 2 bases, and 17 bases lay in between. Per germline, CDR1 SGHVS and CDR2 FQNEAQ. This CDR3 is built from 16 residues. Written as DNA, the CDR3 is TGTGCCAGCAGCCCTGAAGGGGGTAGTTTCACAGATACGCAGTATTTT. Translating it yields CASSPEGGSFTDTQYF.

The table lists this clone with a few counts. The gene calls are TRBV7-9 and TRBJ2-3, with 9 bases that match TRBD2. V was pared by 5 bases and J by 1 base, with 7 bases of the junction left unmatched. The length of the CDR3 is 16 residues. Germline CDR1 is SEHNR and CDR2 is FQNEAQ (reference sequence). The CDR3 DNA reads as TGTGCCAGCAGCCAAACAGTAGCGGGAGGCACAGATACGCAGTATTTT. Its translation is CASSQTVAGGTDTQYF.

The chain uses TRBV6-5 and TRBJ2-7, with 9 bases lining up with TRBD1. Unmatched junction bases numbered 6, after V lost 6 bases and J lost 3 bases. This CDR3 has 14 amino acids. Germline V lookup: CDR1 MNHEY, CDR2 SVGAGI. CDR3 sequence reads: CASSPTGGGYEQYF. The CDR3 region has the DNA TGTGCCAGCAGCCCGACAGGGGGGGGCTACGAGCAGTACTTC.

V and J are TRBV28 and TRBJ2-2, with 7 positions matching TRBD2. In germline, CDR1 is MDHEN, CDR2 SYDVKM. This CDR3 region has 16 residues. Unmatched junction bases numbered 6, after V lost 2 bases and J lost 3 bases. For the CDR3, the DNA is TGTGCCAGCAGTTTAGGGGGGGGAGGTGACACCGGGGAGCTGTTTTTT. Translation gives CASSLGGGGDTGELFF.

V is TRBV6-6 and J is TRBJ2-7; D is unresolved. The CDR3 contains 14 residues. V was shortened by 0 bases and J by 2 bases, with 8 bases between the two germline ends. The germline V gene has CDR1 MNHNY and CDR2 SVGAGI (reference sequence). CDR3 DNA: TGTGCCAGCAGTTACTCGAACGAGGCCTACGAGCAGTACTTC. As protein: CASSYSNEAYEQYF.

This clone appeared once. This chain uses TRBV28 with TRBJ1-2; the match to TRBD1 covers 7 bases. CDR3 length: 14 amino acids. CDR1 MDHEN and CDR2 SYDVKM come from the germline V gene. J was trimmed by 2 bases and V by 5 bases; bases with no gene match: 5. The CDR3 DNA is TGTGCCAGCAGTCCCCCGGACAGGAACTATGGCTACACCTTC. This encodes CASSPPDRNYGYTF.

The genes are TRBV30 and TRBJ2-1, with TRBD1 matching over 9 bases. Trimming at V came to 4 bases and at J to 4 bases, leaving 11 bases not matched to a gene. Germline values: CDR1 GTSNPN, CDR2 SVGIG (reference sequence). This CDR3 region has 16 residues. CDR3 bases: TGTGCCTGGATTGCCACAGGGGGCGAAGCTTACAATGAGCAGTTCTTC. The encoded protein is CAWIATGGEAYNEQFF.

The V gene is TRBV6-6, the J gene TRBJ2-7, with a tentative D call TRBD1 (6 bases). This CDR3 comprises 15 residues. CDR1 and CDR2 from the germline V gene are MNHNY and SVGAGI (reference sequence). V dropped 6 bases and J dropped 2 bases, with 17 bases sitting between them. Written as DNA, the CDR3 is TGTGCCAGCAGACCCCTCCGGGACAAGGCCTACGAGCAGTACTTC. Translation: CASRPLRDKAYEQYF.

The J gene is TRBJ2-2, the V gene TRBV5-1, with TRBD2 identical over 7 bases. There are 16 residues in the CDR3. J lost 7 bases, V lost 4 bases, and 13 bases had no gene match. Germline assignment: CDR1 SGHRS and CDR2 YFSETQ. CDR3 amino acids: CASSGPRAGEGGELFF. DNA of the CDR3: TGCGCCAGCAGCGGACCCCGGGCGGGAGAGGGCGGGGAGCTGTTTTTT.

The rearrangement uses TRBV28 and TRBJ2-7, with 11 positions matching TRBD1. The CDR3 is 17 amino acids. Losses at the gene ends were 2 bases for V and 2 bases for J; bases not matched to a gene: 8. Germline CDR1 and CDR2: MDHEN and SYDVKM. The CDR3 reads CASSLPIGQGAAYEQYF. CDR3 nucleotides: TGTGCCAGCAGTTTACCGATAGGACAGGGGGCTGCCTACGAGCAGTACTTC.

V is TRBV13 and J is TRBJ1-1, with no clear D. From germline, CDR1 is PRHDT and CDR2 FYEKMQ (reference sequence). The CDR3 totals 13 residues. V lost 0 bases to trimming and J lost 7 bases, with 9 bases between them. Written as DNA, the CDR3 is TGTGCCAGCAGCTTAGGTCGACATATTGAAGCTTTCTTT. Amino acids: CASSLGRHIEAFF.

This chain links TRBV28 with TRBJ2-1; D is ambiguous. The germline V gene has CDR1 MDHEN and CDR2 SYDVKM. There are 13 residues in the CDR3. V was pared by 6 bases and J by 7 bases, with 13 bases between. For the CDR3, the DNA is TGTGCCAGCAGCACCCCTACTTTAAATGAGCAGTTCTTC. This codes for CASSTPTLNEQFF.